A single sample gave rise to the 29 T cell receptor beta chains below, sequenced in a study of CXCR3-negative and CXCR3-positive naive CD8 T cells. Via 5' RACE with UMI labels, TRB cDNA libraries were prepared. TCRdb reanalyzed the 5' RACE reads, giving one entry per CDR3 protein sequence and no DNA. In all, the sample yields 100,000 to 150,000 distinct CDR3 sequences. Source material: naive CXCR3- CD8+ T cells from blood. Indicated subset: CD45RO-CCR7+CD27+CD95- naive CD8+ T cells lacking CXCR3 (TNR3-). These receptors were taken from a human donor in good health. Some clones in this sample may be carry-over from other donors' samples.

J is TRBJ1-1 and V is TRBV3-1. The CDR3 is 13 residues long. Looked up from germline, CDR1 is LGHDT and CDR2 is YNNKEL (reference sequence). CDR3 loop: CASSQGRETEAFF.

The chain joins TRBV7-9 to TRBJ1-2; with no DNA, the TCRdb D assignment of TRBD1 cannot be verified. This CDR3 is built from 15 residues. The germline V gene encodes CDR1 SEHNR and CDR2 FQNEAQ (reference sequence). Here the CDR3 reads CASSSSGTVYYGYTF.

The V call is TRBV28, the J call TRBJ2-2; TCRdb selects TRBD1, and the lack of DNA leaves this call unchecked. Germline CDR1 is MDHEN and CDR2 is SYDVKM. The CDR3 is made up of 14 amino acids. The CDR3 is CATLTETNTGELFF.

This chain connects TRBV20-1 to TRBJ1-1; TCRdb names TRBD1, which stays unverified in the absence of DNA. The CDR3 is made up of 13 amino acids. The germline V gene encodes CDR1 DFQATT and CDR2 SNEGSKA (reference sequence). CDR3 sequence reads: CSARDHARHAAFF.

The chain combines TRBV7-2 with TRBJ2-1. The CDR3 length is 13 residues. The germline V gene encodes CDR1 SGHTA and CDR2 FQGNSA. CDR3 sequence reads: CASSFRSYNEQFF.

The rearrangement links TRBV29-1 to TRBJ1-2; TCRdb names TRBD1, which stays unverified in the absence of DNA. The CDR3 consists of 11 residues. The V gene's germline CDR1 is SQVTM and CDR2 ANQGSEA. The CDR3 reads CSVVLGRDGTF.

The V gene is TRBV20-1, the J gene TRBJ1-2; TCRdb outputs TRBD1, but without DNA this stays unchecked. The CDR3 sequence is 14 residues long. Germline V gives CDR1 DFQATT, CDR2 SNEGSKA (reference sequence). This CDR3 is CSASAYEGARGYTF.

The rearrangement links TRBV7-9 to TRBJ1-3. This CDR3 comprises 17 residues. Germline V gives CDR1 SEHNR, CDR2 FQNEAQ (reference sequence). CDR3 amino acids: CASSYGSAGYSGNTIYF.

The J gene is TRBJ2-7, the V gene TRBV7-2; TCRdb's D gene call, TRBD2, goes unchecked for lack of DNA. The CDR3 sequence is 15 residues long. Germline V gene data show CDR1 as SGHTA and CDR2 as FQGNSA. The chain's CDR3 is CASSPWTRGGYEQYF.

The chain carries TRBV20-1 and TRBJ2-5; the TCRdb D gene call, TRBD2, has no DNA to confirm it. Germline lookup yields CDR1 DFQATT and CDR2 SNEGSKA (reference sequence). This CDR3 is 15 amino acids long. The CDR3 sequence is CSASPLAGSQETQYF.

The CDR3 sequence: CASRTSRLPMNTEAFF. The rearrangement uses TRBV7-9 and TRBJ1-1; TCRdb designates TRBD1, a call that cannot be tested without DNA. Germline CDR1 is SEHNR and CDR2 is FQNEAQ (reference sequence). The CDR3 is made up of 16 amino acids.

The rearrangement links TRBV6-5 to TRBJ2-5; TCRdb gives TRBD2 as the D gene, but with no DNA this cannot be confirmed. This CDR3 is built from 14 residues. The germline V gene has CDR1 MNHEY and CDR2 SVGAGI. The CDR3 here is CASSPLAGGGTQYF.

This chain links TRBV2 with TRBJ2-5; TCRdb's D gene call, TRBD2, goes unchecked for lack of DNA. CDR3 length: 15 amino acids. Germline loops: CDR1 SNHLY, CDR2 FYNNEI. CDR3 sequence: CASSAGRSSTETQYF.

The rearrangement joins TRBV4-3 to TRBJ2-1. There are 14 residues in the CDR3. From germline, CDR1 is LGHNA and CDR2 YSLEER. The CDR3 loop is CASSPAVAGNEQFF.

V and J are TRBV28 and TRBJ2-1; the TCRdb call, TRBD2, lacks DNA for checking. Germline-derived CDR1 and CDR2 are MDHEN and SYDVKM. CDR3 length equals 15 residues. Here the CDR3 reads CASSSLTSGPNEQFF.

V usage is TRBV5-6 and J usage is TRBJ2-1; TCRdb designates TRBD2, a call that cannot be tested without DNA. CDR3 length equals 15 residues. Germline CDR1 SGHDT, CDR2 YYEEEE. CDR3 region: CASSLTIAGFGEQFF.

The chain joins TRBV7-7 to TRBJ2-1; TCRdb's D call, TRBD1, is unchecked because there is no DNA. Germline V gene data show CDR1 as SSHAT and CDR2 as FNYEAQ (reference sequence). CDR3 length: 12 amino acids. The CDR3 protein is CASSIPGGEQFF.

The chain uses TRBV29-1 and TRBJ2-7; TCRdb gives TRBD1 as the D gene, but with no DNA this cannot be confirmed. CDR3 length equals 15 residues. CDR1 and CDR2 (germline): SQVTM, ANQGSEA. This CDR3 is CSVALMAGATYEQYF.

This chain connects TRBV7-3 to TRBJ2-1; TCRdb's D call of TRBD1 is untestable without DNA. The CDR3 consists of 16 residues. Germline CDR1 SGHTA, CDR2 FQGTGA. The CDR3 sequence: CASSLNTGGSHNEQFF.

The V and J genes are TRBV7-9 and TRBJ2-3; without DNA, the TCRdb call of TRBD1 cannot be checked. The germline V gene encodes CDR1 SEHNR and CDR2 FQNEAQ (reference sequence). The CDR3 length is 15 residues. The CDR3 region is CASSLGGVGTDTQYF.

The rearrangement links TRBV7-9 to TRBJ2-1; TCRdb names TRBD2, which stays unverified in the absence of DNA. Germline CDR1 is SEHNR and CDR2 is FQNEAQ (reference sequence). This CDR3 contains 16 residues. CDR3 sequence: CASSPHGGPKDNEQFF.

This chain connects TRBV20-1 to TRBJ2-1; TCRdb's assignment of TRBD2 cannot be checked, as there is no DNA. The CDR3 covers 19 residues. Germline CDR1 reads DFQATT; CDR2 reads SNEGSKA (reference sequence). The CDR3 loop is CSARVFGTSGRAVYNEQFF.

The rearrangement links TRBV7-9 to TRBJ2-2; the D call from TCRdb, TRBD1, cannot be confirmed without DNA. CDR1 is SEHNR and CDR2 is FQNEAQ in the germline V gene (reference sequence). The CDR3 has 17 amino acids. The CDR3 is CASSSLRQGVNTGELFF.

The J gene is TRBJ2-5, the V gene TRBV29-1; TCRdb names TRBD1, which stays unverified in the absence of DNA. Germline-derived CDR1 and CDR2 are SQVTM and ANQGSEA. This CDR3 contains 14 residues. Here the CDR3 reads CSVVAWGKQETQYF.

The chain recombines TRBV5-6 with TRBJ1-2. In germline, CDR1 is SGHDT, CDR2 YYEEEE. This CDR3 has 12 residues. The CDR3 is CASRKQRRGYTF.

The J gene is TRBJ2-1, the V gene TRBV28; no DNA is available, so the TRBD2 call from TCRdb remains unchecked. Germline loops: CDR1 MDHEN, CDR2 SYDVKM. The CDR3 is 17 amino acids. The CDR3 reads CASSFVGIRRGYNEQFF.

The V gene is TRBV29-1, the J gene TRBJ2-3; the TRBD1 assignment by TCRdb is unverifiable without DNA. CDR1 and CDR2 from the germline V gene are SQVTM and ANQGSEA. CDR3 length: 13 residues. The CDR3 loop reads CSAPGRSTDTQYF.

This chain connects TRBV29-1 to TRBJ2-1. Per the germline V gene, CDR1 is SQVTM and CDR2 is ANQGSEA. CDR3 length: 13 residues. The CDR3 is CSVEERAYNEQFF.

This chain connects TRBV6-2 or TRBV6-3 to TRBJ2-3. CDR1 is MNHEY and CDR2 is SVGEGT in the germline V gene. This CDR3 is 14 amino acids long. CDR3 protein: CASSPDLSTDTQYF.